The present T cell receptor beta chain was sequenced within a study of cytomegalovirus exposure and HLA in healthy donors. Overall study context: From HLA-typed donors, an early data release held roughly 80 million unique TCRs. Broader study findings: In a later analysis, parvovirus B19, influenza, CMV and Epstein-Barr virus appeared linked to several top co-occurrence clusters. Reports showed the classifier diagnosing cytomegalovirus status with high specificity and sensitivity. The study flagged fewer than 200 TCR beta chains as cytomegalovirus-associated.

As to this clone: The target antigen is unknown.

V gave up 6 bases and J gave up 0 bases, with 15 bases separating them. The CDR3 extends over 15 amino acids. Per germline, CDR1 MNHEY and CDR2 SMNVEV (reference sequence). PCR employed 60 Vbeta and 13 Jbeta primers. Measured with immunoSEQ multiplex PCR; TCRdb has only the in-frame clones, and not every one. The sample has about 190,000 clones; about 83% are singletons. J is TRBJ2-7 and V is TRBV27; weak D call: TRBD2 (5 bases). Sequenced input: PBMCs. The receptor was derived from a man between 40 and 49 years old in good health and CMV-seropositive. The CDR3 spells CASSPTTGYSYEQYF. Written as DNA, the CDR3 is TGTGCCAGCAGCCCGACTACGGGCTACTCCTACGAGCAGTACTTC.